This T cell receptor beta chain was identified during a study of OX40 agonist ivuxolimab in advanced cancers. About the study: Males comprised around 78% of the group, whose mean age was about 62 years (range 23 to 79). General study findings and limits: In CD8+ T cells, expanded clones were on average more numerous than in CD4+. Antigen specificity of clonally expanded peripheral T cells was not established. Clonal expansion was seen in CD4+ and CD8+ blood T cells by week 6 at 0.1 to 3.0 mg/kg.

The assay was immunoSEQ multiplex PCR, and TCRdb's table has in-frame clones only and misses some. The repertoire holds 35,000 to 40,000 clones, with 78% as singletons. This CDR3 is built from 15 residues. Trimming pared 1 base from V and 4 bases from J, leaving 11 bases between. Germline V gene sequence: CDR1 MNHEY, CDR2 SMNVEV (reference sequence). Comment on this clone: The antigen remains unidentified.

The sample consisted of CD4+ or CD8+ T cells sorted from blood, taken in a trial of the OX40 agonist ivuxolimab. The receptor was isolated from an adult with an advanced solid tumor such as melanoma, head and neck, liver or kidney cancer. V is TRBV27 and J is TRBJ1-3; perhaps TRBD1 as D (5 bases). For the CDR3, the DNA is TGTGCCAGCAGTTTATGGGGCGGAGGGGGAAACACCATATATTTT. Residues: CASSLWGGGGNTIYF.